This T cell receptor (beta chain) stems from a study of regulatory T cells in long-lasting Graves disease. About the research overall: Prior antithyroid drug treatment in newly diagnosed Graves' patients lasted under 3 months.

This CDR3 is 15 amino acids long. V dropped 5 bases and J dropped 4 bases, with 15 bases sitting between them. TCR beta libraries were built with iRepertoire HTBI primers and Arm-PCR of CDR3 regions. MiXCR was run by TCRdb on the multiplex PCR reads, yielding one entry per CDR3 protein. The sample includes some 250,000 distinct CDR3 sequences, 15% to 20% of them seen just once. This clonotype was picked up many times. As to time point: newly diagnosed GD, antithyroid drugs for less than 3 months. The TCR library was prepared using RNA isolated from PBMCs. These data also formed part of another study, on T cells in Graves' hyperthyroidism and ophthalmopathy. Per that paper: Separating ophthalmopathy from stable hyperthyroidism was achieved by a 13 V-J model.

The TCR comes from a woman aged 30 to 39 with Graves disease. This specimen was peripheral blood mononuclear cells (PBMCs), taken at new diagnosis, from a patient treated with antithyroid drugs. This chain connects TRBV12-3 or TRBV12-4 to TRBJ1-5; D might be TRBD1 (6 bases). CDR3 DNA: TGTGCCAGCAGTCAATCGGACAGACCAAATCAGCCCCAGCATTTT. Translation: CASSQSDRPNQPQHF.